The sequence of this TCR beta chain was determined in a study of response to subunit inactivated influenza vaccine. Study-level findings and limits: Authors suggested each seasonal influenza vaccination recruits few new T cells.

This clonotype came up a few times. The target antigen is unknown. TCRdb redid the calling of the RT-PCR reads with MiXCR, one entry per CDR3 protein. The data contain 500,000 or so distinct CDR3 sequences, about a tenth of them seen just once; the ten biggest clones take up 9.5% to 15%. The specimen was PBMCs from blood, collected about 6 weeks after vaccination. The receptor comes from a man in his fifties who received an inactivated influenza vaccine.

The DNA for the CDR3 is TGTGCCAGCAGTGATTGGACAGGGCTCGAGCAGTACTTC. Protein: CASSDWTGLEQYF. The genes are TRBV12-3 or TRBV12-4 and TRBJ2-7; 8 nucleotides line up with TRBD1. The CDR3 loop spans 13 amino acids. Germline trimming cut 5 bases from V and 6 bases from J; bases unmatched to any gene: 6.